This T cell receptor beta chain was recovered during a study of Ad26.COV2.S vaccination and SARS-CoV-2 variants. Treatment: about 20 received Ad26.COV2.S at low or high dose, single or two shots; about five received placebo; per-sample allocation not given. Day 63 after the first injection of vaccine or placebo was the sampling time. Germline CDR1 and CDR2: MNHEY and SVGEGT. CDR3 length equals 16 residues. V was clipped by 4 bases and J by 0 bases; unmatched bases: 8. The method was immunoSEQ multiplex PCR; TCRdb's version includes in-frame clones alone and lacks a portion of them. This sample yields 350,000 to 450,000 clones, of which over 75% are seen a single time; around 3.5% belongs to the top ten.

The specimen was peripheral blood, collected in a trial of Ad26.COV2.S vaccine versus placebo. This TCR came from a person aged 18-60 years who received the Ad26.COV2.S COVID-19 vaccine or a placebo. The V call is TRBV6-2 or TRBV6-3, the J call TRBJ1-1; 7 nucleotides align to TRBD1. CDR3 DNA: TGTGCCAGCAGTTGGGACAGTAACACAATGAACACTGAAGCTTTCTTT. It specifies CASSWDSNTMNTEAFF.